The rows below give T cell receptor beta chains drawn from one sample of a study of T cell changes during pregnancy in multiple sclerosis. Assay: immunoSEQ multiplex PCR; the TCRdb copy retains only in-frame clones and omits some. Of more than 85,000 clones in the sample, 90% to 95% were seen once. The material was peripheral blood, obtained before pregnancy. The receptors stem from a female donor with multiple sclerosis, enrolled in a pregnancy study. CDR3s include the opening cysteine and the closing phenylalanine or tryptophan. D genes are given only for firm matches. Clone size is shown for a subset of rows, as once, few, many or a class of expanded clone.

TRBV11-2	.	TRBJ2-3	TRBD2	TGTGCCAGCAGCTTAGGGGGACTAGCATTATCTAGCACAGATACGCAGTATTTT	CASSLGGLALSSTDTQYF
TRBV5-1	.	TRBJ2-7	TRBD1	TGCGCCAGCAGCCTGCGGACAGGGACCAACGAGCAGTACTTC	CASSLRTGTNEQYF
TRBV27	.	TRBJ2-7	TRBD1	TGTGCCAGCAGACGGGACAGACTCTACGAGCAGTACTTC	CASRRDRLYEQYF
TRBV2	.	TRBJ2-7	.	TGTGCCAGCAGGGGGAGTCCCCACGAGCAGTACTTC	CASRGSPHEQYF
TRBV21-1	.	TRBJ1-1	.	TGTGCCAGCAGCAAAGCCGGGTTCGGGAGAACCACTGAAGCTTTCTTT	CASSKAGFGRTTEAFF
TRBV2	.	TRBJ1-1	.	TGTGCCAGCAGTGAAGCCGGTGTCGAAGCTTTCTTT	CASSEAGVEAFF
TRBV6-5	.	TRBJ1-5	.	TGTGCCAGCAGTTACCGGACAGACAATCAGCCCCAGCATTTT	CASSYRTDNQPQHF
TRBV28	.	TRBJ1-2	.	TGTGCCAGCAGTTTACCCCGGGGTTTGGGGGGTTTTAACTATGGCTACACCTTC	CASSLPRGLGGFNYGYTF
TRBV27	.	TRBJ2-2	.	TGTGCCAGCAGTTTCGGGTGGGCCGGGGAGCTGTTTTTT	CASSFGWAGELFF
TRBV12-5	once	TRBJ2-5	.	TGTGCTAGTGGTTTGTCCAGGGGAGAGACCCAGTACTTC	CASGLSRGETQYF
TRBV21-1	.	TRBJ2-1	.	TGTGCCAGCAGCTATTCACCGGGACAGGGAGGGTCCCGTATTCATCCAGTTGAGCAGTTCTTC	CASSYSPGQGGSRIHPVEQFF
TRBV19	.	TRBJ2-3	.	TGTGCCAGTAGTATGCCCGGAGATACGCAGTATTTT	CASSMPGDTQYF
TRBV5-1	.	TRBJ2-5	.	TGCGCCAGCAGCTTGGCCTGGGGAGGTGAGACCCAGTACTTC	CASSLAWGGETQYF
TRBV2	.	TRBJ2-4	TRBD1	TGTGCCAGCAGTGCCGGACAGGGGGGCCTCAAAAACATTCAGTACTTC	CASSAGQGGLKNIQYF